Described below is a single T cell receptor (beta chain) sequence and its context. The data were obtained in a study of blood T cells in healthy people across ages. Primers used in a second PCR of about 7 to 12 cycles were a sample-barcoded 5' primer and a J-beta primer mix. Sequencing yielded, for each sample, at least 2.5 million paired-end reads carrying CDR3. TCRdb processed the 5' RACE reads anew with MiXCR; each CDR3 protein has one entry. The sample records around 940,000 distinct CDR3 sequences, 51% being singletons. Germline CDR1 MGHRA, CDR2 YSYEKL. This CDR3 region has 18 residues. Losses at the gene ends were 1 base for V and 3 bases for J; bases not matched to a gene: 12.

The rearrangement joins TRBV4-1 to TRBJ2-5; 9 nucleotides line up with TRBD2. The clonotype originates from a woman aged 55-70 years in good health. Specimen: blood. The chain's CDR3 is CASSQVPKSSGSKETQYF. CDR3 in DNA: TGCGCCAGCAGCCAAGTACCGAAGAGTAGCGGGAGTAAAGAGACCCAGTACTTC.